This T cell receptor beta chain originates from a study of human CD8 memory T cell subsets. Note on this clonotype: Its antigen is still unknown.

The CDR3 extends over 14 amino acids. The germline V gene encodes CDR1 SGHDT and CDR2 YYEEEE. It was from duplicate vials of fewer than 160,000 sorted CD8+ T cells per subset that RNA came. Study results and limitations: Stem-like memory and precursor exhausted T cell repertoires showed minimal mutual overlap.

UMI-labeled 5' RACE was used, and it produced the TCR beta libraries. With the 5' RACE reads reprocessed, TCRdb shows one record per CDR3 protein and no DNA. The listing contains roughly 5,000 distinct CDR3 sequences. The source of this sequence is a human donor in good health. V and J are TRBV5-6 and TRBJ2-1; the TCRdb D gene call, TRBD1, has no DNA to confirm it. The specimen was CD8+ T cells from PBMCs. The CDR3 sequence is CASSAPYSYNEQFF.